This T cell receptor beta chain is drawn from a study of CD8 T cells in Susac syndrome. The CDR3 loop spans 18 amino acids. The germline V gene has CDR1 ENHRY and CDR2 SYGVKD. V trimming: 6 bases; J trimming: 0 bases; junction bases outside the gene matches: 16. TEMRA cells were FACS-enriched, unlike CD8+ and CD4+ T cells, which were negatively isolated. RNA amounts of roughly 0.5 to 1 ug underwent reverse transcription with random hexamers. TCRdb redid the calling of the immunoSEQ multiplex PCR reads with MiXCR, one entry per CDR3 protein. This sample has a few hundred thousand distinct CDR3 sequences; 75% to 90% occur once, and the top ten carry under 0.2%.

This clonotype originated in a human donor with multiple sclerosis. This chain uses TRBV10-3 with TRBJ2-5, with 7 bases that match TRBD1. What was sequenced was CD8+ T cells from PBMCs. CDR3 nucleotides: TGTGCCATCAGCGGGGTGGGGGAGACAGGGACGTACCAAGAGACCCAGTACTTC. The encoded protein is CAISGVGETGTYQETQYF.